The TCR beta chain under discussion was sequenced for a study of shared clonotypes between healthy human individuals. The assay was immunoSEQ multiplex PCR, and TCRdb's table has in-frame clones only and misses some. The sample gives over 1.5 million clones, approximately 98% of which show up once; about 0.45% is in the top ten. J lost 4 bases, V lost 8 bases, and 18 bases had no gene match. The CDR3 runs to 18 residues. CDR1 is LNHDA, CDR2 SQIVND, per germline (reference sequence). The V gene is TRBV19, the J gene TRBJ2-1, with 9 bases fitting TRBD2. This receptor was identified in a man aged 25-45 years in good health. Sequences were obtained from naive CD4+ T cells sorted from blood. Described subset: CD45RA+ positively selected. CDR3 sequence: CASLGSKIAGAGYNEQFF. The CDR3 bases are TGTGCCAGTCTAGGGAGCAAAATAGCGGGAGCGGGGTACAATGAGCAGTTCTTC.